This T cell receptor (beta chain) was found in a study of shared clonotypes between healthy human individuals. For the study at large: Per donor, three plates held CD4 naive cells, three held CD4 memory, two held CD8 naive and one held CD8 memory. Broader study findings: Naive subsets tended to show greater estimated richness than memory subsets.

Comments on this clone: The antigen is not known.

The CDR3 is 13 amino acids. Trimming removed 2 bases at V and 6 bases at J, with 11 bases between. The germline gives CDR1 SGDLS, CDR2 YYNGEE. Repertoires were generated with immunoSEQ multiplex PCR, while TCRdb's copy carries only in-frame clones and drops some. The data hold roughly 1,100,000 clones, with around 75% observed a single time. The chain couples TRBV9 to TRBJ1-1, with no clear D. This clonotype originated in a man aged 18 to 30 in good health. The sequenced sample was memory CD4+ T cells sorted from blood. As to subset: CD45RA-negative fraction. CDR3 bases: TGTGCCAGCAGCGTGGCGTACAGCGCTGAAGCTTTCTTT. It is translated as CASSVAYSAEAFF. Complete variable domain (other parts from reference TRBV9 and TRBJ1-1): DSGVTQTPKHLITATGQRVTLRCSPRSGDLSVYWYQQSLDQGLQFLIQYYNGEERAKGNILERFSAQQFPDLHSELNLSSLELGDSALYFCASSVAYSAEAFFGQGTRLTVV.